Listed below are T cell receptor beta chains from one sample, sequenced in a study of blood T cell repertoires in COVID-19. The assay was immunoSEQ multiplex PCR, and TCRdb's table has in-frame clones only and misses some. This table holds some 150,000 clones, about nine tenths found once. The sample taken for sequencing was peripheral blood. The receptor source for this set is a woman aged 45-60 years with acute or convalescent COVID-19. Both conserved end residues are part of each CDR3. A D gene is named only where the DNA matches it firmly. A clone size is listed for some rows: how often the clone was seen (once, few, many), or a class if it is expanded.

abundance,d_gene,v_gene,CDR3aa
-,-,TRBV10-2,CASSEIRLEPGELFF
-,-,TRBV7-9,CASSLDGDSANYGYTF
-,-,TRBV29-1,CSVEAATPLYEQYF
-,TRBD1,TRBV11-1,CATNRGDYGYTF
-,-,TRBV27,CASSLTGTYEQYF
-,TRBD1,TRBV27,CASSISGQGVGSYEQYF
-,TRBD1,TRBV18,CASSPTGNRGNEQFF
-,-,TRBV5-1,CASSLYSSYEQYF
-,-,TRBV27,CASAILGGADYGYTF
-,-,TRBV24-1,CATSSSGPNEQFF
few,-,TRBV6-5,CASSRGPQGTEAFF
-,-,TRBV30,CAWSAQNTGELFF
-,-,TRBV18,CASSPDRSTSYEQYF
once,-,TRBV27,CASSGDPDRYNSPLHF
-,-,TRBV11-2,CASSLGRGGNQPQHF
once,-,TRBV6-5,CASRFRGNTEAFF
-,-,TRBV9,CASSVWATSSYNEQFF
-,TRBD1,TRBV6-2/TRBV6-3,CASSNGQGRKNTAEAFF
once,-,TRBV20-1,CSASSGSPYSGNTIYF
-,-,TRBV30,CAWSVGPTLYEQYF
-,-,TRBV24-1,CATSDVNREHGYTF
-,-,TRBV27,CALTAGRTGGELFF
-,TRBD2,TRBV5-1,CASSAPTSGEVRNEQFF
once,-,TRBV6-5,CASSSGPYEQYF
few,-,TRBV5-4,CASAKGRTATDTQYF